This entry describes one T cell receptor beta chain. Its target is unknown. J lost 11 bases, V lost 6 bases, and 13 bases had no gene match. Germline CDR1 is ENHRY and CDR2 is SYGVKD. There are 14 residues in the CDR3. Through a sample-barcoded 5' primer and a J-beta primer mix, a second PCR was run for roughly 6 to 12 cycles. Every sample gave at least 3 million paired-end reads containing CDR3. In TCRdb, the 5' RACE reads were re-called with MiXCR into one record per CDR3 protein. The table lists approximately 730,000 distinct CDR3 sequences, roughly 41% of them singletons. The data were obtained in a study of blood T cells in healthy people across ages. Findings and caveats of the study: Roughly linear declines in TCR beta diversity per million T cells occurred with age. Researchers said unsorted PBMCs prevented a conclusive naive versus antigen-experienced comparison. Versus aged donors, long-lived donors had higher diversity and more naive CD4+ cells.

The chain recombines TRBV10-3 with TRBJ2-5, with 9 positions matching TRBD1. Input material: blood. The clonotype originates from a woman aged 55-69 years in good health. The CDR3: CAIRDRDRAWEQYF. Here the CDR3 DNA reads TGTGCCATCAGGGACCGGGACAGGGCGTGGGAGCAGTACTTC.